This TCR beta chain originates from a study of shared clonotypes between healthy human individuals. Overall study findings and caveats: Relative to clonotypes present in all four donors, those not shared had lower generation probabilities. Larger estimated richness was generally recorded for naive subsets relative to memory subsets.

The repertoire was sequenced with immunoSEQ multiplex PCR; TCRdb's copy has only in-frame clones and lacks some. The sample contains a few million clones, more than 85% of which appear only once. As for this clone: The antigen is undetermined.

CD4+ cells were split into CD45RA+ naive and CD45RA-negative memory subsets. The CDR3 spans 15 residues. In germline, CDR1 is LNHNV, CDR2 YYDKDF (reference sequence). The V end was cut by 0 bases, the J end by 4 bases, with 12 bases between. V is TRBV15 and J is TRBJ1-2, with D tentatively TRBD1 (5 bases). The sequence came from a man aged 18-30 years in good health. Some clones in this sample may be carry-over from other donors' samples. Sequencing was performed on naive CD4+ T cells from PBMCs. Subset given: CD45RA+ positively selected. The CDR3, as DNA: TGTGCCACCAGCAGAGATGGCCGGGACTTCTATGGCTACACCTTC. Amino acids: CATSRDGRDFYGYTF.